This entry is about one T cell receptor (beta chain). Profiling relied on immunoSEQ multiplex PCR, and the TCRdb table lists in-frame clones only, not all of them. This table holds 30,000 or so clones, roughly 66% found once. This sample is drawn from a study of monozygotic twins with cystic fibrosis. V was cut by 0 bases and J by 0 bases, with 5 bases left in between. Germline assignment: CDR1 SGHRS and CDR2 YFSETQ. The CDR3 length is 14 residues. Sequenced sample: blood. The receptor's source is a girl aged 5-17 years with cystic fibrosis. The chain combines TRBV5-1 with TRBJ2-3; possibly TRBD2 for D (5 bases). CDR3 sequence reads: CASSLGTSTDTQYF. The DNA of the CDR3 is TGCGCCAGCAGCTTGGGGACTAGCACAGATACGCAGTATTTT.